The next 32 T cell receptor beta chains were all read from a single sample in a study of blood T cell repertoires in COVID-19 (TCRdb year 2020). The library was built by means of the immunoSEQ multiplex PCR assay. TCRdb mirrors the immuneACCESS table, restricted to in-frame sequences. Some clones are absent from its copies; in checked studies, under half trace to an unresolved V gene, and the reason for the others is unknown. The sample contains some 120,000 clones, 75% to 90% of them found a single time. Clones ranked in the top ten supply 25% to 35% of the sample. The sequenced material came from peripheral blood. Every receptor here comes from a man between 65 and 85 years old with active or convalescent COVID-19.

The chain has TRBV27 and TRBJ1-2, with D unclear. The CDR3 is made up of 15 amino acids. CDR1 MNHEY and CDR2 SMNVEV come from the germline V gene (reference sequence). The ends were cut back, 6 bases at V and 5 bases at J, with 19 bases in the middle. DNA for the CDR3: TGTGCCAGCAGCCCTGGGTCCGAGGCTACATATGGCTACACCTTC. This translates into CASSPGSEATYGYTF.

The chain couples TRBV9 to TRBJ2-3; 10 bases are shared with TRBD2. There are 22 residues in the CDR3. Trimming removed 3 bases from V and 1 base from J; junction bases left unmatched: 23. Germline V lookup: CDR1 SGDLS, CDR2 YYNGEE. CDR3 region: CASSGKWARGLAGVEGTDTQYF. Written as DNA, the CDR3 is TGTGCCAGCAGCGGGAAATGGGCCCGGGGGCTAGCGGGAGTTGAGGGCACAGATACGCAGTATTTT.

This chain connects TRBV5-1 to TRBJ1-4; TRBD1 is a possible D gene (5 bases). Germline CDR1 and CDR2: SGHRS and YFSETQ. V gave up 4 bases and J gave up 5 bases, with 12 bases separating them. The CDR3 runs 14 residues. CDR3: CASSGGTVNEKLFF. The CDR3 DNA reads TGCGCCAGCAGCGGCGGGACGGTCAATGAAAAACTGTTTTTT.

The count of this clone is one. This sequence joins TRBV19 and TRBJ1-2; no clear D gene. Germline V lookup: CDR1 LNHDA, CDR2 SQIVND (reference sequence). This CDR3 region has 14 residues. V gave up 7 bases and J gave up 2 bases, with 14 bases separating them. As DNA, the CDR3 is TGTGCCAGTATAGCCCCGACGGCCAACTATGGCTACACCTTC. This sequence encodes CASIAPTANYGYTF.

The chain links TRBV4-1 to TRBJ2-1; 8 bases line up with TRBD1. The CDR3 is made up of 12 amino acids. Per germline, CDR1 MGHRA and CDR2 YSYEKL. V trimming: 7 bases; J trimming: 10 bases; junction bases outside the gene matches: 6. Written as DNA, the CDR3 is TGCGCCAGCACCGGACAGGGCTCGGAGCAGTTCTTC. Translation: CASTGQGSEQFF.

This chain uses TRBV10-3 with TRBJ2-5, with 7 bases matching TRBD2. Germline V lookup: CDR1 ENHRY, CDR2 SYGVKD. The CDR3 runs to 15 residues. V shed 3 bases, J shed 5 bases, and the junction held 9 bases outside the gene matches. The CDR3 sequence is CAISEGGRAGETQYF. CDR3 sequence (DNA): TGTGCCATCAGTGAAGGAGGGAGGGCTGGGGAGACCCAGTACTTC.

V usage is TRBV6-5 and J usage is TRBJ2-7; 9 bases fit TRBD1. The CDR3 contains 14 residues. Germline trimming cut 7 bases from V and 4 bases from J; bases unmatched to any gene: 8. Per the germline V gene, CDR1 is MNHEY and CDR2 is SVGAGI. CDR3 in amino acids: CASTNRGPRYEQYF. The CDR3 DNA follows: TGTGCCAGCACCAACAGGGGGCCCCGATACGAGCAGTACTTC.

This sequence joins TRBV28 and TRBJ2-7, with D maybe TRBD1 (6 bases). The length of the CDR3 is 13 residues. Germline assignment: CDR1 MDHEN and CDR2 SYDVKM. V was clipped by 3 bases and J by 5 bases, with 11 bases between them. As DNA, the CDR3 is TGTGCCAGCAGTTTGGGGACATGGAACGAGCAGTACTTC. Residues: CASSLGTWNEQYF. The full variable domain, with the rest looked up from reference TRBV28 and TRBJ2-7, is DVKVTQSSRYLVKRTGEKVFLECVQDMDHENMFWYRQDPGLGLRLIYFSYDVKMKEKGDIPEGYSVSREKKERFSLILESASTNQTSMYLCASSLGTWNEQYFGPGTRLTVT.

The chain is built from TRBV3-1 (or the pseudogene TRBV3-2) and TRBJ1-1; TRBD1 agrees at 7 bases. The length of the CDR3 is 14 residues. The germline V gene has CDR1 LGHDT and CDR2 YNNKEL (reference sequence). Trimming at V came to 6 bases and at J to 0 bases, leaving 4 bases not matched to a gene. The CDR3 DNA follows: TGTGCCAGCAGGCCGACAGGGATGAACACTGAAGCTTTCTTT. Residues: CASRPTGMNTEAFF.

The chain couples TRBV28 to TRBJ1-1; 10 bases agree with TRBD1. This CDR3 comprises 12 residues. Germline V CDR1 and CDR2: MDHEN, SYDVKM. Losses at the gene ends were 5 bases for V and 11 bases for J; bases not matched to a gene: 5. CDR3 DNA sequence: TGTGCCAGCAGTGCCGGGACAGGGGTTGCTTTCTTT. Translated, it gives CASSAGTGVAFF.

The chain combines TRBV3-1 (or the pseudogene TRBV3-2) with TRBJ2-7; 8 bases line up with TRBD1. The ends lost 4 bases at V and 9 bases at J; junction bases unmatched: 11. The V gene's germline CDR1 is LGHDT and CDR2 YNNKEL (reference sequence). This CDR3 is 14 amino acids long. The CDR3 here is CASSPGTGGLGQYF. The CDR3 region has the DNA TGTGCCAGCAGCCCCGGGACAGGCGGGCTGGGGCAGTACTTC.

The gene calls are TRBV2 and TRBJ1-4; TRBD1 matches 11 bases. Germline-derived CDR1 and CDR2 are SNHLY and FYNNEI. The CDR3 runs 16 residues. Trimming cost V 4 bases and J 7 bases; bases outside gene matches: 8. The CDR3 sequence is CASSVGQGGLGEKLFF. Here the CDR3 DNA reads TGTGCCAGCAGTGTGGGACAGGGGGGCTTAGGTGAAAAACTGTTTTTT.

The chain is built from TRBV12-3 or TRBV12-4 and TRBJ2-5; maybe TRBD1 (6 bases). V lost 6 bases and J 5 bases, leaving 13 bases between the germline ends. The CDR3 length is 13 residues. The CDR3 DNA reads TGTGCCAGCAGCTCCACAGGGCGGGAGACCCAGTACTTC. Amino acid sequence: CASSSTGRETQYF.

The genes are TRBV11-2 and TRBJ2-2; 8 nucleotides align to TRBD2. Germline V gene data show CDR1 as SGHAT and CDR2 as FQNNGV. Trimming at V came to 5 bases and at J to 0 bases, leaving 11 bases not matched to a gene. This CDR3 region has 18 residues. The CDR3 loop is CASSRRGAGLANTGELFF. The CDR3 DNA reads TGTGCCAGCAGCCGACGGGGCGCGGGACTAGCGAACACCGGGGAGCTGTTTTTT.

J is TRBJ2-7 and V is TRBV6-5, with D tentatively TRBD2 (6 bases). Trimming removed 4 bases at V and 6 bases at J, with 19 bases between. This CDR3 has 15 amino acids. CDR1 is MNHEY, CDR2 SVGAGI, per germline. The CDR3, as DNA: TGTGCCAGCAGTTCCCCAACCCCGGGACTGGCCGAGCAGTACTTC. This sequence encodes CASSSPTPGLAEQYF.

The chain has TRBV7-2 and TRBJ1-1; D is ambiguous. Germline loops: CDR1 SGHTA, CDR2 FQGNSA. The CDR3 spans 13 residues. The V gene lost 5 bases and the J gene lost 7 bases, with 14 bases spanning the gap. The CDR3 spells CASSPRLGFEAFF. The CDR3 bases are TGTGCCAGCAGCCCACGACTGGGTTTTGAAGCTTTCTTT.

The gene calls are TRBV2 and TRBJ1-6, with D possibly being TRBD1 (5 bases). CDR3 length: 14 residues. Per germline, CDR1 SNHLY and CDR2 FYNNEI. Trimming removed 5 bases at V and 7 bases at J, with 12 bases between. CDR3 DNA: TGTGCCAGCAGTTATACGGGGGACAATTCACCCCTCCACTTT. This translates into CASSYTGDNSPLHF.

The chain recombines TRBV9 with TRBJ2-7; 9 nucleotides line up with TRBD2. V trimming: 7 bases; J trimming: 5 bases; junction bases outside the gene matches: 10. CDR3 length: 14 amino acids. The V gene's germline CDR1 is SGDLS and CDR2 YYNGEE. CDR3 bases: TGTGCCAGCTCTAGGGCGGGAGGGCCCAACGAGCAGTACTTC. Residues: CASSRAGGPNEQYF.

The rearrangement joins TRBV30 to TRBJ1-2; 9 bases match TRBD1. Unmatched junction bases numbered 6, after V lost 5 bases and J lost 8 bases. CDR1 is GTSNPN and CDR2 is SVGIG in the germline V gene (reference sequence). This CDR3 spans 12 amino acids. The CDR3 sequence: CAWVGQGHGYTF. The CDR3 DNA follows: TGTGCCTGGGTTGGACAGGGGCACGGCTACACCTTC.

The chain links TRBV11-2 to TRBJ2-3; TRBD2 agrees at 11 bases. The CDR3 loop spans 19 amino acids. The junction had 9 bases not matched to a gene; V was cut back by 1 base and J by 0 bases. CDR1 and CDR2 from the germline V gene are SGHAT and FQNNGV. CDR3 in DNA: TGTGCCAGCAGCTTAGTGCCCACTAGCGGGAGAATAAGCACAGATACGCAGTATTTT. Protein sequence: CASSLVPTSGRISTDTQYF. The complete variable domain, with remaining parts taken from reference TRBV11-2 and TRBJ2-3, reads EAGVAQSPRYKIIEKRQSVAFWCNPISGHATLYWYQQILGQGPKLLIQFQNNGVVDDSQLPKDRFSAERLKGVDSTLKIQPAKLEDSAVYLCASSLVPTSGRISTDTQYFGPGTRLTVL.

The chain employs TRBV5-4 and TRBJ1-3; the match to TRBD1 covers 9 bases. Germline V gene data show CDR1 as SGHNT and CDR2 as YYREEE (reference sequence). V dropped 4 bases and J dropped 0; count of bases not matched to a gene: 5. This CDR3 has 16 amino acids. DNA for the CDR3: TGTGCCAGCAGCGAGGGACAGGGCCGCTCTGGAAACACCATATATTTT. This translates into CASSEGQGRSGNTIYF. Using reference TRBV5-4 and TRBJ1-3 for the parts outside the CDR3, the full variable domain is ETGVTQSPTHLIKTRGQQVTLRCSSQSGHNTVSWYQQALGQGPQFIFQYYREEENGRGNFPPRFSGLQFPNYSSELNVNALELDDSALYLCASSEGQGRSGNTIYFGEGSWLTVV.

The CDR3: CASSFTGSPDEQYF. For the CDR3, the DNA is TGCGCCAGCAGCTTTACAGGGTCTCCGGACGAGCAGTACTTC. The chain carries TRBV5-1 and TRBJ2-7; D may be TRBD1 (6 bases). The germline V gene encodes CDR1 SGHRS and CDR2 YFSETQ. The CDR3 consists of 14 residues. V shed 2 bases and J shed 5 bases, with 14 bases lying between them. Looking up the rest from reference TRBV5-1 and TRBJ2-7 gives the full variable domain: KAGVTQTPRYLIKTRGQQVTLSCSPISGHRSVSWYQQTPGQGLQFLFEYFSETQRNKGNFPGRFSGRQFSNSRSEMNVSTLELGDSALYLCASSFTGSPDEQYFGPGTRLTVT.

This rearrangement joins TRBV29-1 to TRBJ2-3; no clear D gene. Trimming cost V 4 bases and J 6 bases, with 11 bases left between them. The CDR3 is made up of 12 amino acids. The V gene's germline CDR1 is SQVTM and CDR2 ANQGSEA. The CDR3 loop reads CSVGKIADTQYF. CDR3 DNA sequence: TGCAGCGTTGGTAAGATCGCGGATACGCAGTATTTT.

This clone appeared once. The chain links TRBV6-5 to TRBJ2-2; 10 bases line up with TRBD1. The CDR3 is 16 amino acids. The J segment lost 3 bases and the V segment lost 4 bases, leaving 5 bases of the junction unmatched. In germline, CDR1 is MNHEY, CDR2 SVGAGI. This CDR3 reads CASSFSGQGYTGELFF. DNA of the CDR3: TGTGCCAGCAGTTTTTCGGGACAGGGGTACACCGGGGAGCTGTTTTTT.

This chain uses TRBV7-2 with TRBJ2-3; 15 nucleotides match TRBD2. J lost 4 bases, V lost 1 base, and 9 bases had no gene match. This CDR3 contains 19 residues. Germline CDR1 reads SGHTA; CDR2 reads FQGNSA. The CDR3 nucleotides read TGTGCCAGCAGCTTAGTGGTAGGACTAGCGGGAGGGCCGGCAGATACGCAGTATTTT. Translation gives CASSLVVGLAGGPADTQYF.

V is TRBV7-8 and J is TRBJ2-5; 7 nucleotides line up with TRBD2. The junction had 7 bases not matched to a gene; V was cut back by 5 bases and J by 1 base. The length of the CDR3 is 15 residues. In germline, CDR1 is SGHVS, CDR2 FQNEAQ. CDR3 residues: CASSSWGGIQETQYF. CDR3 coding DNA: TGTGCCAGCAGCAGTTGGGGGGGGATCCAAGAGACCCAGTACTTC.

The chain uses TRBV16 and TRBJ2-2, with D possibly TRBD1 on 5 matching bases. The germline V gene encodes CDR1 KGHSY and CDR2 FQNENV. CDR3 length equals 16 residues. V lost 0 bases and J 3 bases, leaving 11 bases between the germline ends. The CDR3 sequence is CASSQSAGLDTGELFF. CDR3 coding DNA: TGTGCCAGCAGCCAATCGGCAGGGTTGGACACCGGGGAGCTGTTTTTT.

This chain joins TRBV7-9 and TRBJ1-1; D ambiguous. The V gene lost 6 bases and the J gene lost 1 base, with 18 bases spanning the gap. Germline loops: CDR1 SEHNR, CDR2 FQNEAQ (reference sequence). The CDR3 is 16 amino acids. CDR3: CASSLLGPLTNTEAFF. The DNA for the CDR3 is TGTGCCAGCAGTTTATTGGGCCCGCTCACGAACACTGAAGCTTTCTTT.

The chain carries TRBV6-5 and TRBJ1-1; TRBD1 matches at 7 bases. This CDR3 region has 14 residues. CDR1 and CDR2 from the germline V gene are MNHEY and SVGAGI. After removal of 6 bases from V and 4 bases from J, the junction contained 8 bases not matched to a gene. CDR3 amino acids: CASRLQGLGTEAFF. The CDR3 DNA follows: TGTGCCAGCAGATTACAGGGGTTGGGCACTGAAGCTTTCTTT.

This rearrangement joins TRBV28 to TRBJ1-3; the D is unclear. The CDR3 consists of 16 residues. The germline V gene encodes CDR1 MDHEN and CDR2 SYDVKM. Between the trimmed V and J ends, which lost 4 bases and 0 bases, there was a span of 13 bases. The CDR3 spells CASSSGSLVSGNTIYF. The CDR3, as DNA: TGTGCCAGCAGTTCCGGGTCTTTAGTCTCTGGAAACACCATATATTTT. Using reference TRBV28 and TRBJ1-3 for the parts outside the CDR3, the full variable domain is DVKVTQSSRYLVKRTGEKVFLECVQDMDHENMFWYRQDPGLGLRLIYFSYDVKMKEKGDIPEGYSVSREKKERFSLILESASTNQTSMYLCASSSGSLVSGNTIYFGEGSWLTVV.

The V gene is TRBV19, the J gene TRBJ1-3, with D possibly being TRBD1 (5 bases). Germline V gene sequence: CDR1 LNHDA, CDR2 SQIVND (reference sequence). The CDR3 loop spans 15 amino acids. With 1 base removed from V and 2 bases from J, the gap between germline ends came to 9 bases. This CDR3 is CASSIGAGPGNTIYF. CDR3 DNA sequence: TGTGCCAGTAGTATAGGGGCAGGGCCTGGAAACACCATATATTTT.

The CDR3 DNA reads as TGTGCCAGCAGCACAACAGCCGTCGATGTCTACACCTTC. It encodes CASSTTAVDVYTF. The V and J genes are TRBV28 and TRBJ1-2; D ambiguous. Trimming pared 6 bases from V and 10 bases from J, leaving 18 bases between. CDR1 is MDHEN, CDR2 SYDVKM, per germline. The CDR3 has 13 residues.